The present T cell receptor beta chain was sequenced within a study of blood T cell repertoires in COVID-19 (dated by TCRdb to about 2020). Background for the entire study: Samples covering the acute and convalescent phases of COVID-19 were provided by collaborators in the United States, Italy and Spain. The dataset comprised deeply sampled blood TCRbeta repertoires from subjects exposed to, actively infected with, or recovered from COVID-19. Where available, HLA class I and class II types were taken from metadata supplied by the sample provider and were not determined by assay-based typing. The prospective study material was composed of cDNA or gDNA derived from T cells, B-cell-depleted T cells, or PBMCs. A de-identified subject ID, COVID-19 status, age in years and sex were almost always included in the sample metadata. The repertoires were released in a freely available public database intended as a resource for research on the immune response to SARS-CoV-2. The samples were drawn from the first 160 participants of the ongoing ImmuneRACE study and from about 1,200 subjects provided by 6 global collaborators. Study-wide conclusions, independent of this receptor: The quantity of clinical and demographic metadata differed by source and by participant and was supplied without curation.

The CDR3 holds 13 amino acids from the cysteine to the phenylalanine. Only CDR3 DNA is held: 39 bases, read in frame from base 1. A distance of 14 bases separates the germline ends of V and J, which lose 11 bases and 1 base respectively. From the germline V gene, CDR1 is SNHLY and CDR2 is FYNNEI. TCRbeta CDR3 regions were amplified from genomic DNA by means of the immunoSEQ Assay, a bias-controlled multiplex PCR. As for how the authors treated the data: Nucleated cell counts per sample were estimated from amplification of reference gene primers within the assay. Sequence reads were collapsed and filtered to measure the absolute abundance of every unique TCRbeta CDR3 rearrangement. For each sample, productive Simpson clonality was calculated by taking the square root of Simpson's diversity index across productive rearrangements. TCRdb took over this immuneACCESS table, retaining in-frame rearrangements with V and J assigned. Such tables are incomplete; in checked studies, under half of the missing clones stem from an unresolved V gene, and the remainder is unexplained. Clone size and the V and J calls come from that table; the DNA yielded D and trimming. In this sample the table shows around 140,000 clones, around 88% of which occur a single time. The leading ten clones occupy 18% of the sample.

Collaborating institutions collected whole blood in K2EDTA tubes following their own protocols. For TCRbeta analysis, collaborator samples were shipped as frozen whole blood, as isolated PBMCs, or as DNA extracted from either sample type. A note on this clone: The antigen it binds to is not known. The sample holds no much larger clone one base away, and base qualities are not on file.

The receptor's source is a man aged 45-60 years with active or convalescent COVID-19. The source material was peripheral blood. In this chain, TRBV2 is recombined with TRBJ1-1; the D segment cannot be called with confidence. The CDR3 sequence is CAGEDTWNTEAFF. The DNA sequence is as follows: TGTGCCGGGGAGGATACCTGGAACACTGAAGCTTTCTTT.